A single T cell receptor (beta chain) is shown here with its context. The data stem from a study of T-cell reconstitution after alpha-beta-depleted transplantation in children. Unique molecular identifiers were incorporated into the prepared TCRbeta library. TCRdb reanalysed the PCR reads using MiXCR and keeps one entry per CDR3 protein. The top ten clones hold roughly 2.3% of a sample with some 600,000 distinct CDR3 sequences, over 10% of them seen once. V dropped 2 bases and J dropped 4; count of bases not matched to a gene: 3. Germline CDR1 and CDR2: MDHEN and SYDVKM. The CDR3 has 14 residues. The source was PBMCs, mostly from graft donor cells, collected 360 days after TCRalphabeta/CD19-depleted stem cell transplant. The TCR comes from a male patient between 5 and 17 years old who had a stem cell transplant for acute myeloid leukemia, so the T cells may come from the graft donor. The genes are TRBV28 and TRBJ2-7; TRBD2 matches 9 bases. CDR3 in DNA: TGTGCCAGCAGTTTACTAGCGGGGCGTTACGAGCAGTACTTC. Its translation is CASSLLAGRYEQYF.